These 30 T cell receptor beta chains were all obtained from the same sample, sequenced in a study of blood T cell repertoires in COVID-19. Profiled with immunoSEQ multiplex PCR; TCRdb holds only in-frame clones, not every one. The sample holds 150,000 to 180,000 clones; about 80% are singletons and the top ten take less than 30%. The sequencing input was peripheral blood. These receptors were taken from a woman aged 55-69 years with acute or convalescent COVID-19.

J is TRBJ1-4 and V is TRBV3-1 (or the pseudogene TRBV3-2), with unresolved D. The CDR3 covers 13 residues. CDR1 LGHDT and CDR2 YNNKEL come from the germline V gene (reference sequence). Trimming left V 3 bases short and J 4 bases short, with 6 bases between. The DNA of the CDR3 is TGTGCCAGCAGCCACGAGGTTAATGAAAAACTGTTTTTT. Protein product: CASSHEVNEKLFF.

The rearrangement links TRBV28 to TRBJ2-3; the match to TRBD1 covers 11 bases. Germline V gives CDR1 MDHEN, CDR2 SYDVKM. Trimming cost V 3 bases and J 11 bases; bases outside gene matches: 10. The length of the CDR3 is 15 residues. CDR3 residues: CASSFFGQGASLQYF. CDR3 DNA: TGTGCCAGCAGTTTTTTCGGACAGGGGGCTTCCCTGCAGTATTTT.

The chain combines TRBV20-1 with TRBJ1-2, with 8 bases identical to TRBD1. The CDR3 length is 13 residues. J gave up 4 bases and V 3 bases, and 4 bases lay outside the gene matches. Germline V gene sequence: CDR1 DFQATT, CDR2 SNEGSKA (reference sequence). The CDR3 DNA follows: TGCAGTGCTAGTCCTGACAGGGGCTATGGCTACACCTTC. Translated, it gives CSASPDRGYGYTF.

V is TRBV28 and J is TRBJ1-3, with unresolved D. This CDR3 is built from 14 residues. The germline CDR1 and CDR2 sequences are MDHEN and SYDVKM. V was trimmed by 6 bases and J by 0 bases, leaving 9 bases between them. CDR3 DNA sequence: TGTGCCAGCAGCAATACCTACTCTGGAAACACCATATATTTT. Amino acid sequence: CASSNTYSGNTIYF.

The chain employs TRBV6-2 or TRBV6-3 and TRBJ1-6; D unclear. This CDR3 has 13 residues. Trimming removed 2 bases at V and 10 bases at J, with 9 bases between. The germline CDR1 and CDR2 sequences are MNHEY and SVGEGT. The CDR3 is CASSYPHASPLHF. In nucleotides, the CDR3 is TGTGCCAGCAGTTACCCCCATGCGTCACCCCTCCACTTT.

The V gene is TRBV9, the J gene TRBJ2-3, with no clear D. Trimming took off 0 bases at V and 5 bases at J, with 4 bases between the two ends. This CDR3 is 12 amino acids long. Germline V lookup: CDR1 SGDLS, CDR2 YYNGEE. For the CDR3, the DNA is TGTGCCAGCAGCGTAGGTAGAGATACGCAGTATTTT. The encoded protein is CASSVGRDTQYF.

The CDR3 reads CATPGGQGYTF. The CDR3 DNA sequence: TGTGCCACCCCAGGGGGCCAAGGCTACACCTTC. The chain has TRBV28 and TRBJ1-2; 8 bases are shared with TRBD1. This CDR3 is 11 amino acids long. The germline V gene has CDR1 MDHEN and CDR2 SYDVKM. After removal of 10 bases from V and 8 bases from J, the junction contained 6 bases not matched to a gene.

The chain links TRBV28 to TRBJ1-5; D unclear. The CDR3 sequence is 13 residues long. Germline V gene data show CDR1 as MDHEN and CDR2 as SYDVKM. V shed 1 base and J shed 9 bases, with 10 bases lying between them. CDR3 DNA sequence: TGTGCCAGCAGTTTATCAAACGGAGGGCCCCAGCATTTT. This encodes CASSLSNGGPQHF.

The rearrangement links TRBV5-1 to TRBJ1-1, with TRBD1 matching over 8 bases. Trimming removed 4 bases from V and 8 bases from J; junction bases left unmatched: 10. The CDR3 sequence is 14 residues long. In germline, CDR1 is SGHRS, CDR2 YFSETQ. CDR3 sequence (DNA): TGCGCCAGCAGCCTGCGACAGGGGCCTTCGGAAGCTTTCTTT. It specifies CASSLRQGPSEAFF.

The chain has TRBV2 and TRBJ2-4, with 10 positions matching TRBD2. Germline CDR1 reads SNHLY; CDR2 reads FYNNEI. Trimming at V came to 3 bases and at J to 3 bases, leaving 2 bases not matched to a gene. CDR3 length: 15 amino acids. CDR3 region: CASSDSGGYKNIQYF. The DNA of the CDR3 is TGTGCCAGCAGTGATAGCGGGGGGTACAAAAACATTCAGTACTTC.

The CDR3 sequence is CASSLSGSGGLYEQYF. As DNA, the CDR3 is TGTGCCAGCAGCTTATCCGGCAGCGGGGGCCTCTACGAGCAGTACTTC. The chain combines TRBV11-2 with TRBJ2-7; 8 nucleotides align to TRBD2. Germline lookup yields CDR1 SGHAT and CDR2 FQNNGV. This CDR3 spans 16 amino acids. V trimming: 2 bases; J trimming: 3 bases; junction bases outside the gene matches: 9.

This sequence joins TRBV18 and TRBJ2-1; perhaps TRBD2 as D (6 bases). This CDR3 region has 16 residues. CDR1 KGHSH and CDR2 LQKENI come from the germline V gene. V was shortened by 0 bases and J by 3 bases, with 12 bases between the two germline ends. In nucleotides, the CDR3 is TGTGCCAGCTCACCACCGGGGGGTACCGGCTACAATGAGCAGTTCTTC. The encoded protein is CASSPPGGTGYNEQFF.

The J gene is TRBJ2-2, the V gene TRBV5-1, with D uncertain. The germline V gene encodes CDR1 SGHRS and CDR2 YFSETQ. Trimming shortened V by 0 bases and J by 3 bases, and 6 bases separated the two germline ends. The CDR3 is 14 amino acids. The CDR3 nucleotides are TGCGCCAGCAGCTTGGCCCCCGACACCGGGGAGCTGTTTTTT. As protein: CASSLAPDTGELFF.

In its sample, this clone was seen once. The gene calls are TRBV18 and TRBJ1-1; 8 bases are shared with TRBD1. The CDR3 covers 13 residues. V gave up 3 bases and J gave up 5 bases; unmatched junction bases: 2. Germline-derived CDR1 and CDR2 are KGHSH and LQKENI. CDR3 DNA: TGTGCCAGCTCACCTGGACAGGGTACTGAAGCTTTCTTT. It translates to CASSPGQGTEAFF.

The rearrangement links TRBV10-2 to TRBJ2-4; D may be TRBD2 (6 bases). V gave up 7 bases and J gave up 11 bases, with 21 bases separating them. The CDR3 is 14 residues long. CDR1 and CDR2 from the germline V gene are WSHSY and SAAADI. CDR3 coding DNA: TGCGCCAGCACCCCCCGGGAGTTCACGGGGGTTCAGTACTTC. Residues: CASTPREFTGVQYF.

This chain joins TRBV18 and TRBJ2-3, with D hard to call. This CDR3 region has 15 residues. The germline V gene has CDR1 KGHSH and CDR2 LQKENI. Trimming took 3 bases from V and 0 from J, leaving 10 bases between them. The chain's CDR3 is CASSPREESTDTQYF. DNA for the CDR3: TGTGCCAGCTCACCCCGCGAGGAGAGCACAGATACGCAGTATTTT.

The CDR3 DNA reads as TGCAGTGCCCTCAGGGGAAATGAGCAGTTCTTC. This translates into CSALRGNEQFF. This chain joins TRBV29-1 and TRBJ2-1; D might be TRBD1 (6 bases). The CDR3 has 11 residues. Looked up from germline, CDR1 is SQVTM and CDR2 is ANQGSEA.

This clone was found a few times. CDR3 in amino acids: CATSRGQGEGYEQYF. DNA of the CDR3: TGTGCCACCAGCAGAGGCCAGGGTGAAGGCTACGAGCAGTACTTC. The chain uses TRBV15 and TRBJ2-7; D is perhaps TRBD1 (5 bases). Trimming cost V 1 base and J 3 bases, with 13 bases left between them. This CDR3 is 15 amino acids long. Germline V gene data show CDR1 as LNHNV and CDR2 as YYDKDF (reference sequence).

Here the CDR3 reads CASSLKGGVGTGELFF. In DNA, the CDR3 is TGTGCCAGCAGCTTGAAGGGCGGGGTTGGCACCGGGGAGCTGTTTTTT. This chain joins TRBV5-4 and TRBJ2-2, with a weak D call TRBD2 (6 bases). The CDR3 is 16 amino acids. Trimming pared 1 base from V and 4 bases from J, leaving 14 bases between. Per germline, CDR1 SGHNT and CDR2 YYREEE (reference sequence).

This clone was recorded only once. The V and J genes are TRBV4-1 and TRBJ2-6; D may be TRBD2 (5 bases). V shed 4 bases and J shed 0 bases, with 13 bases lying between them. Germline CDR1 reads MGHRA; CDR2 reads YSYEKL. The length of the CDR3 is 17 residues. The CDR3 DNA is TGCGCCAGCAGCCTCGGAGGAGGAAACTCTGGGGCCAACGTCCTGACTTTC. Translated, it gives CASSLGGGNSGANVLTF.

In this sample, this clone turned up many times. The rearrangement joins TRBV18 to TRBJ1-2; 7 bases match TRBD1. Germline lookup yields CDR1 KGHSH and CDR2 LQKENI. The V gene end was trimmed by 6 bases and the J gene end by 4 bases; junction bases not matched to a gene: 5. The CDR3 runs 13 residues. The CDR3 nucleotides are TGTGCCAGCTCGCCCGACAGGGTCTATGGCTACACCTTC. Encoded protein: CASSPDRVYGYTF.

The CDR3 nucleotides read TGTGCCAGCAGCCTCGGGACAGGGCCCTACGAGCAGTACTTC. It specifies CASSLGTGPYEQYF. The genes are TRBV7-2 and TRBJ2-7, with TRBD1 matching over 9 bases. V was pared by 5 bases and J by 2 bases, with 4 bases of the junction left unmatched. The CDR3 runs 14 residues. Germline-derived CDR1 and CDR2 are SGHTA and FQGNSA.

The chain joins TRBV25-1 to TRBJ2-2; 11 positions agree with TRBD1. Germline V CDR1 and CDR2: MGHDK, SYGVNS. The ends lost 6 bases at V and 7 bases at J; junction bases unmatched: 7. The CDR3 has 15 amino acids. The CDR3 region is CASSDGQGAVGELFF. CDR3 nucleotides: TGTGCCAGCAGCGACGGACAGGGGGCTGTCGGGGAGCTGTTTTTT.

This sequence joins TRBV1 and TRBJ2-5; TRBD2, the table's D call, was not compared with the DNA. TRBV1 is assigned pseudogene status. This CDR3 region has 19 residues. DNA for the CDR3: TGCACCAGCAGCCAAGGGCCGACTAGCGGGGGGAATTCTCAAGAGACCCAGTACTTC. Amino acid sequence: CTSSQGPTSGGNSQETQYF.

The rearrangement links TRBV7-8 to TRBJ1-3, with a tentative D call TRBD1 (5 bases). Germline CDR1 reads SGHVS; CDR2 reads FQNEAQ. The CDR3 totals 14 residues. V gave up 5 bases and J gave up 4 bases, with 12 bases separating them. DNA for the CDR3: TGTGCCAGCAGCCTGTGGGGCTCCGGAAACACCATATATTTT. This gives the protein CASSLWGSGNTIYF. Complete variable domain (other parts from reference TRBV7-8 and TRBJ1-3): GAGVSQSPRYKVAKRGQDVALRCDPISGHVSLFWYQQALGQGPEFLTYFQNEAQLDKSGLPSDRFFAERPEGSVSTLKIQRTQQEDSAVYLCASSLWGSGNTIYFGEGSWLTVV.

The gene calls are TRBV19 and TRBJ2-7, with 8 bases lining up with TRBD1. Germline lookup yields CDR1 LNHDA and CDR2 SQIVND (reference sequence). The CDR3 loop spans 19 amino acids. With V trimmed by 0 bases and J by 3 bases, 16 bases remained unmatched. The CDR3: CASSIDRCDRGKLGYEQYV. The CDR3 DNA is TGTGCCAGTAGTATAGATCGCTGCGACAGGGGTAAATTGGGCTACGAGCAGTACGTC.

This chain uses TRBV15 with TRBJ1-5; TRBD1 agrees at 10 bases. This CDR3 comprises 17 residues. Germline V gene sequence: CDR1 LNHNV, CDR2 YYDKDF (reference sequence). V lost 1 base to trimming and J lost 2 bases; unmatched junction nucleotides: 5. The DNA for the CDR3 is TGTGCCACCAGCAGAGCCTCAGACAGGGGGCGCAATCAGCCCCAGCATTTT. It encodes CATSRASDRGRNQPQHF.

This clone came up once. The V gene is TRBV29-1, the J gene TRBJ1-2; no clear D. Germline V gene lookup returns CDR1 SQVTM and CDR2 ANQGSEA. The length of the CDR3 is 13 residues. The V end was cut by 3 bases, the J end by 4 bases, with 12 bases between. In nucleotides, the CDR3 is TGCAGCGTTGATAGAGGGCCGGTCTATGGCTACACCTTC. This encodes CSVDRGPVYGYTF.

This clone occurred a few times. The chain employs TRBV2 and TRBJ2-2, with a possible D match to TRBD2 (6 bases). The CDR3 runs 14 residues. Trimming pared 6 bases from V and 7 bases from J, leaving 15 bases between. Germline-derived CDR1 and CDR2 are SNHLY and FYNNEI. The CDR3 here is CASSPRGTGGELFF. The CDR3 bases are TGTGCCAGCAGCCCTCGGGGGACGGGCGGGGAGCTGTTTTTT.

The V and J genes are TRBV5-1 and TRBJ2-7; 10 bases map to TRBD2. The length of the CDR3 is 15 residues. Germline lookup yields CDR1 SGHRS and CDR2 YFSETQ. V lost 4 bases and J lost 2; bases outside the gene matches: 6. The CDR3: CASSTSSGGPYEQYF. CDR3 nucleotide sequence: TGCGCCAGCAGCACCAGTAGCGGGGGGCCCTACGAGCAGTACTTC.